This passage covers 3 T cell receptor beta chains from one sample sequenced in a study of control samples from healthy donors and cancer patients. Libraries were prepared by immunoSEQ multiplex PCR; TCRdb keeps only in-frame clonotypes and omits some of them. The table lists 70,000 to 80,000 clones, roughly 87% of them singletons. Specimen: blood. Receptors originate from a woman aged 50 to 60 in good health.

The gene calls are TRBV25-1 and TRBJ2-1; 8 positions match TRBD1. CDR1 is MGHDK and CDR2 is SYGVNS in the germline V gene. The CDR3 length is 16 residues. V lost 0 bases and J lost 6; bases outside the gene matches: 7. The CDR3 region is CASSEYGRGQGNEQFF. The CDR3 bases are TGTGCCAGCAGTGAATATGGCAGGGGGCAGGGCAATGAGCAGTTCTTC.

This chain links TRBV14 with TRBJ2-1; 9 nucleotides match TRBD2. The CDR3 totals 19 residues. Germline loops: CDR1 SGHDN, CDR2 FVKESK. J was trimmed by 0 bases and V by 4 bases; bases with no gene match: 13. The chain's CDR3 is CASSPLAGLAFSSYNEQFF. DNA of the CDR3: TGTGCCAGCAGCCCCCTAGCGGGACTAGCTTTCAGCTCCTACAATGAGCAGTTCTTC.

The chain couples TRBV10-3 to TRBJ1-1; D uncertain. Germline assignment: CDR1 ENHRY and CDR2 SYGVKD. The CDR3 contains 13 residues. Trimming removed 2 bases from V and 3 bases from J, with 7 bases in between. The CDR3 DNA reads TGTGCCATCAGTGAGAAGGGAGACACTGAAGCTTTCTTT. This sequence encodes CAISEKGDTEAFF.